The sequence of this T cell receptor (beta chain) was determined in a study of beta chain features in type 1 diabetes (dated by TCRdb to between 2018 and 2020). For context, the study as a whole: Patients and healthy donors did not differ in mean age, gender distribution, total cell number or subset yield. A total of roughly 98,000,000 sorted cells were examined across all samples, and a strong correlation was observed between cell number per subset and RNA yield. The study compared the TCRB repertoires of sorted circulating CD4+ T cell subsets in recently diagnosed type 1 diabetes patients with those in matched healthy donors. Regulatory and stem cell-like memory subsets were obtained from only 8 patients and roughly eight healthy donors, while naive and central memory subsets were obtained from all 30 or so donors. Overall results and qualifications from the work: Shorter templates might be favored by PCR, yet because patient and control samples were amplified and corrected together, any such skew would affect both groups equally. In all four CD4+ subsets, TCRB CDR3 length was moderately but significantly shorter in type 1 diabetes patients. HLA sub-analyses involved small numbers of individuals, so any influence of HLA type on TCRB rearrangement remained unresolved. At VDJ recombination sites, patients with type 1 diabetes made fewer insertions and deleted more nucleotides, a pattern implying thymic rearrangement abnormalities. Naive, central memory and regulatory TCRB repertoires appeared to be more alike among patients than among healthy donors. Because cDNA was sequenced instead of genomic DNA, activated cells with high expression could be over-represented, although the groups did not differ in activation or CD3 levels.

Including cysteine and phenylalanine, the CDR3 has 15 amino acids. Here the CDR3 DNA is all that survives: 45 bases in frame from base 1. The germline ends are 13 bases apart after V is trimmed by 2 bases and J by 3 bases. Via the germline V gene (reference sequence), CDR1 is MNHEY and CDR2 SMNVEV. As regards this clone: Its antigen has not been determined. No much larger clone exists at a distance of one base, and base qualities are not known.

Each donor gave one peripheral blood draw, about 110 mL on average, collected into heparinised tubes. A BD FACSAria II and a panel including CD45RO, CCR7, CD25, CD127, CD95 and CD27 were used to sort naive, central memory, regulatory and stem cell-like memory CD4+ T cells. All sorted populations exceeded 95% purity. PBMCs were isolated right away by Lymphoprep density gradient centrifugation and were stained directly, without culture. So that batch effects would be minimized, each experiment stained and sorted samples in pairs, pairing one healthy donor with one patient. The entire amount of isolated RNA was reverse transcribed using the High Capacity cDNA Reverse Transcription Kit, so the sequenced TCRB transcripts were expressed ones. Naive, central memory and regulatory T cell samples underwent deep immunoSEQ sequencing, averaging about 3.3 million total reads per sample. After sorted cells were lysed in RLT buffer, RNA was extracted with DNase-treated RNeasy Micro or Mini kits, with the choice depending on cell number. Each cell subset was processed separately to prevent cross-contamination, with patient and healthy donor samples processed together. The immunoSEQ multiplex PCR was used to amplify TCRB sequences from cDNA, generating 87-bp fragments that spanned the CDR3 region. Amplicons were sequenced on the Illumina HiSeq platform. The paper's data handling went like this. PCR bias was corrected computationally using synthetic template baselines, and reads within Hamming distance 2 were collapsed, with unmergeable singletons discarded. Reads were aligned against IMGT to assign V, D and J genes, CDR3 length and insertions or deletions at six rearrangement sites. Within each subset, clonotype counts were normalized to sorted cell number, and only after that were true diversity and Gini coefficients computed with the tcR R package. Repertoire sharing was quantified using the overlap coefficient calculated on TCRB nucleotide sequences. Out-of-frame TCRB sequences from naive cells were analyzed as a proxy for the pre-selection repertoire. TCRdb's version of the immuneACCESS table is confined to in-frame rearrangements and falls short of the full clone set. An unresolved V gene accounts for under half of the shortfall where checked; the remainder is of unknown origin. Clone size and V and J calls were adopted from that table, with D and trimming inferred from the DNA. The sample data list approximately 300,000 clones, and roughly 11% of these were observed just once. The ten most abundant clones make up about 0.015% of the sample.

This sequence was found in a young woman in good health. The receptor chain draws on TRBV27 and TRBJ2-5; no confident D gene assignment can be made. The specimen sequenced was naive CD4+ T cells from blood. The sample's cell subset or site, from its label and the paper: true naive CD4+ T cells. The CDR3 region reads CASSLGWATEETQYF. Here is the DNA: TGTGCCAGCAGTTTAGGTTGGGCCACGGAAGAGACCCAGTACTTC.